The source of this TCR beta chain is a study of cytomegalovirus exposure and HLA in healthy donors. Study in general: Early on, a data release was issued that held roughly 80 million unique TCRs from HLA-typed donors.

The CDR3 has 15 residues. Losses at the gene ends were 5 bases for V and 5 bases for J; bases not matched to a gene: 9. Germline CDR1 and CDR2: SGHVS and FNYEAQ. Despite likely unrecorded immune exposures, the donors were nominally healthy at the time of sampling. Amplification used 60 Vbeta primers and 13 Jbeta primers. Per the authors' pipeline: Around 11 million shared chains were among around 80 million unique TCR beta chains counted in a later analysis. Method: immunoSEQ multiplex PCR; TCRdb's copy keeps in-frame clones and lacks some. The V and J calls and clone size come from that table; D and trimming were worked out from the DNA. The top ten clones hold 1.4% to 1.5% of a sample with 95,000 to 150,000 clones, about four fifths of them seen once.

The material sequenced was PBMCs. This clonotype was sampled from a woman between 18 and 29 years old in good health and CMV-seronegative. The chain recombines TRBV7-6 with TRBJ2-1; 7 nucleotides agree with TRBD2. CDR3 nucleotide sequence: TGTGCCAGCAGCCGAGGTGGCGGGGGAAACAATGAGCAGTTCTTC. It encodes CASSRGGGGNNEQFF. Together with reference TRBV7-6 and TRBJ2-1, the CDR3 gives the full variable domain: GAGVSQSPRYKVTKRGQDVALRCDPISGHVSLYWYRQALGQGPEFLTYFNYEAQQDKSGLPNDRFSAERPEGSISTLTIQRTEQRDSAMYRCASSRGGGGNNEQFFGPGTRLTVL.